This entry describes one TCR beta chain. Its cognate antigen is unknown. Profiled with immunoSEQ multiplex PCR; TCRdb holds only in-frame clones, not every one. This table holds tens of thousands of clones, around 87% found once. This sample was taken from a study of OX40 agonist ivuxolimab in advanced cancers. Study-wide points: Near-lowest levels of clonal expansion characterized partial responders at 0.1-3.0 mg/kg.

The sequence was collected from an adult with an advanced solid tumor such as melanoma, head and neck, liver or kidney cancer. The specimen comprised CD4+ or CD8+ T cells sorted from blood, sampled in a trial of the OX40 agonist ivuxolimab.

The CDR3 region is CASSYSSRTGVEGYTF. CDR3 bases: TGTGCCAGCAGTTACTCGTCCCGGACAGGGGTAGAGGGCTACACCTTC. V usage is TRBV6-5 and J usage is TRBJ1-2; 9 nucleotides line up with TRBD1. Trimming removed 0 bases from V and 8 bases from J; junction bases left unmatched: 10. The CDR3 consists of 16 residues. Germline V gives CDR1 MNHEY, CDR2 SVGAGI.